This T cell receptor beta chain comes out of a study of early T cells in non-severe SARS-CoV-2 infection. The overall study: Chains stayed unpaired after sequencing of bulk RNA from unsorted whole blood.

The TCR library protocol was used to attach unique molecular identifiers. These identifiers were attached to individual cDNA molecules. From the 5' RACE reads, TCRdb called clonotypes with MiXCR, one entry per CDR3 protein. In the table there are 25,000 to 35,000 distinct CDR3 sequences, about 4.3% of which are singletons. This clonotype is judged medium-sized (0.01 to 0.1%). Germline lookup yields CDR1 SEHNR and CDR2 FQNEAQ (reference sequence). CDR3 size: 18 residues. V shed 3 bases and J 4 bases; nucleotides not matched to a gene: 12. The rearrangement uses TRBV7-9 and TRBJ2-3; 11 bases fit TRBD1. The specimen sequenced was whole blood. This TCR derives from an adult who was a healthcare worker with PCR-confirmed SARS-CoV-2 infection or an uninfected control (not recorded which). CDR3 in amino acids: CASSFFVGGDRGSDTQYF. CDR3 nucleotides: TGTGCCAGCAGCTTTTTCGTCGGAGGGGACAGGGGGTCAGATACGCAGTATTTT. The variable domain in full, with the rest retrieved from reference TRBV7-9 and TRBJ2-3, is DTGVSQNPRHKITKRGQNVTFRCDPISEHNRLYWYRQTLGQGPEFLTYFQNEAQLEKSRLLSDRFSAERPKGSFSTLEIQRTEQGDSAMYLCASSFFVGGDRGSDTQYFGPGTRLTVL.